These T cell receptor beta chains were read from a single sample in a study of blood T cell repertoires in COVID-19. The protocol was immunoSEQ multiplex PCR, while the TCRdb copy is restricted to in-frame clones and leaves out a portion. The sample shows about 400,000 clones, around 92% of them seen only once. The source material was PBMCs or T cells enriched from blood (not recorded which). The receptors here all came from a woman aged 25 to 39 who had recovered from COVID-19. CDR3s include the opening cysteine and the closing phenylalanine or tryptophan. Expanded clones are given a class, and other clones once, few, many or no size at all.

>TRBJ1-5|TRBV6-2/TRBV6-3|once
CASSYGGGASSQPQHF
>TRBJ1-2|TRBV12-3/TRBV12-4|NA
CASSPRQGGYTF
>TRBJ2-7|TRBV15|NA
CATSRDTAVIYEQYF
>TRBJ1-1|TRBV18|NA
CASSPIMGEFAGDTEAFF
>TRBJ2-5|TRBV6-2/TRBV6-3|NA
CASSYAGQETQYF
>TRBJ2-7|TRBV10-2|NA
CASKSGTLYEQYF
>TRBJ2-1|TRBV2|NA
CASSRRELLNEQFF
>TRBJ2-2|TRBV4-3|few
CASSQSRLQTGELFF
>TRBJ1-2|TRBV10-2|NA
CASSEGRSYGYTF
>TRBJ2-3|TRBV24-1|NA
CATSERPGTADTDTQYF
>TRBJ1-2|TRBV7-9|NA
CASSLVAQNYGYTF
>TRBJ1-1|TRBV19|NA
CASSFLRGTEAFF
>TRBJ1-2|TRBV2|NA
CASSGDSYGYTF
>TRBJ2-1|TRBV7-2|NA
CASSQGQGIYNEQFF
>TRBJ1-2|TRBV30|few
CAWRGEGNIGYGYTF
>TRBJ1-5|TRBV15|NA
CATSARAQGNQPQHF